Below, one TCR beta chain is given with its context. Its antigen is not known. 13 Jbeta primers and 60 Vbeta primers were used for the PCR. The data were produced by immunoSEQ multiplex PCR, yet TCRdb's version contains in-frame clones alone and is incomplete. The sample records approximately 190,000 clones, about 86% being singletons. The data were obtained in a study of cytomegalovirus exposure and HLA in healthy donors. General study findings and limits: Based on reports, TCR beta sequences accurately predicted HLA-A and HLA-B alleles for most subjects. Fewer N-insertions than the roughly 670-donor mean were reportedly shown by an Asian-associated ancestry cluster in a later analysis. Cytomegalovirus status was reportedly diagnosed by the classifier with high specificity and sensitivity.

Between the trimmed V and J ends, which lost 8 bases and 0 bases, there was a span of 6 bases. The CDR3 extends over 12 amino acids. CDR1 and CDR2 from the germline V gene are LNHDA and SQIVND (reference sequence). The sequence came from a man aged 35-49 years in good health and CMV-seropositive. The specimen sequenced was PBMCs. The V and J genes are TRBV19 and TRBJ2-3; D call uncertain. DNA for the CDR3: TGTGCCAGTGGCAGGAGCACAGATACGCAGTATTTT. Translating gives CASGRSTDTQYF.